These 23 T cell receptor beta chains share one sample of origin, sequenced in a study of cytomegalovirus exposure and HLA in healthy donors. The PCR used 60 Vbeta and 13 Jbeta primers. Measured with immunoSEQ multiplex PCR; TCRdb has only the in-frame clones, and not every one. The data contain about 150,000 clones, 60% to 75% of them singletons. The specimen was PBMCs. All receptors come from a man aged 18 to 30 in good health and CMV-seronegative.

Concerning this clone itself: Other DNA variants within this sample encode the same CDR3. The chain combines TRBV6-1 with TRBJ2-1, with D possibly being TRBD1 (5 bases). V was shortened by 4 bases and J by 2 bases, with 9 bases between the two germline ends. The V gene's germline CDR1 is MNHNS and CDR2 SASEGT. This CDR3 has 14 residues. CDR3 in amino acids: CASSVDRAYNEQFF. The CDR3 DNA reads TGTGCCAGCAGTGTAGACAGAGCCTACAATGAGCAGTTCTTC.

The gene calls are TRBV7-2 and TRBJ2-1; 16 nucleotides line up with TRBD2. CDR3 length equals 16 residues. The V and J ends lost 1 base and 10 bases, in that order; junction bases with no gene match: 4. Germline V gene sequence: CDR1 SGHTA, CDR2 FQGNSA. The CDR3 region is CASSLGRGLAGGEQFF. CDR3 bases: TGTGCCAGCAGCTTAGGGCGGGGACTAGCGGGGGGGGAGCAGTTCTTC.

The chain combines TRBV2 with TRBJ1-4; D is undetermined. The CDR3 contains 12 residues. In germline, CDR1 is SNHLY, CDR2 FYNNEI. With 8 bases removed from V and 3 bases from J, the gap between germline ends came to 7 bases. The CDR3 reads CASADPNEKLFF. Written as DNA, the CDR3 is TGTGCCAGCGCAGATCCTAATGAAAAACTGTTTTTT.

This rearrangement joins TRBV28 to TRBJ1-2; 11 bases line up with TRBD1. Looked up from germline, CDR1 is MDHEN and CDR2 is SYDVKM. This CDR3 is built from 14 residues. Trimming took 7 bases from V and 7 from J; bases not matched to a gene: 8. CDR3 bases: TGTGCCAGCATGTTGGGGACAGGGGGTGCTGGCTACACCTTC. Amino acids: CASMLGTGGAGYTF.

The chain has TRBV7-9 and TRBJ2-2; 10 nucleotides line up with TRBD1. Trimming at V came to 6 bases and at J to 5 bases, leaving 12 bases not matched to a gene. The germline CDR1 and CDR2 sequences are SEHNR and FQNEAQ (reference sequence). This CDR3 is 17 amino acids long. CDR3 loop: CASSPLSGTGVTGELFF. CDR3 nucleotides: TGTGCCAGCAGTCCCCTGTCCGGGACAGGGGTGACCGGGGAGCTGTTTTTT.

The rearrangement links TRBV6-5 to TRBJ1-2; TRBD1 matches at 8 bases. Germline CDR1 is MNHEY and CDR2 is SVGAGI. Trimming cost V 1 base and J 5 bases; bases outside gene matches: 0. The CDR3 sequence is 13 residues long. CDR3 nucleotide sequence: TGTGCCAGCAGTTACTGGACAGGGTATGGCTACACCTTC. Encoded protein: CASSYWTGYGYTF.

The rearrangement joins TRBV29-1 to TRBJ1-2, with 7 bases fitting TRBD1. V shed 7 bases, J shed 4 bases, and the junction held 12 bases outside the gene matches. This CDR3 contains 14 residues. CDR1 and CDR2 from the germline V gene are SQVTM and ANQGSEA. The CDR3 reads CSAVNTGAPYGYTF. In DNA, the CDR3 is TGCAGCGCAGTCAATACAGGGGCGCCCTATGGCTACACCTTC.

This chain links TRBV10-3 with TRBJ2-3; 7 bases agree with TRBD1. This CDR3 region has 14 residues. J gave up 3 bases and V 6 bases, and 6 bases lay outside the gene matches. From germline, CDR1 is ENHRY and CDR2 SYGVKD. The CDR3 DNA follows: TGTGCCATCAGGAGACAGGGTTCTACAGATACGCAGTATTTT. It codes for CAIRRQGSTDTQYF.

This clone was seen a few times. The V gene is TRBV19, the J gene TRBJ2-5; 7 positions match TRBD1. Per germline, CDR1 LNHDA and CDR2 SQIVND (reference sequence). V gave up 7 bases and J gave up 1 base; unmatched junction bases: 3. The CDR3 extends over 13 amino acids. CDR3 amino acids: CASIGQAQETQYF. The DNA of the CDR3 is TGTGCCAGTATAGGACAGGCCCAAGAGACCCAGTACTTC.

The chain recombines TRBV6-4 with TRBJ2-1; TRBD2 aligns across 7 bases. The CDR3 totals 12 residues. Germline lookup yields CDR1 MRHNA and CDR2 SNTAGT. With 6 bases clipped from V and 5 bases from J, the junction kept 1 base outside the gene matches. The CDR3 DNA reads as TGTGCCAGCAGCGGACTAGACAATGAGCAGTTCTTC. Its translation: CASSGLDNEQFF.

This chain joins TRBV7-9 and TRBJ1-2, with D hard to call. This CDR3 region has 14 residues. Per germline, CDR1 SEHNR and CDR2 FQNEAQ (reference sequence). The V end lost 1 base, the J end lost 0 bases, and 6 bases lay between the germline ends. This CDR3 reads CASSLGSTNYGYTF. For the CDR3, the DNA is TGTGCCAGCAGCTTAGGGAGCACTAACTATGGCTACACCTTC.

V is TRBV30 and J is TRBJ2-5; no clear D gene. The CDR3 extends over 15 amino acids. V shed 0 bases and J shed 5 bases, with 16 bases lying between them. Germline V CDR1 and CDR2: GTSNPN, SVGIG (reference sequence). CDR3 DNA sequence: TGTGCCTGGAGTGTTGGTTGGGCTGGCCGGGAGACCCAGTACTTC. Residues: CAWSVGWAGRETQYF. Full variable domain (missing parts from reference TRBV30 and TRBJ2-5): SQTIHQWPATLVQPVGSPLSLECTVEGTSNPNLYWYRQAAGRGLQLLFYSVGIGQISSEVPQNLSASRPQDRQFILSSKKLLLSDSGFYLCAWSVGWAGRETQYFGPGTRLLVL.

This chain joins TRBV9 and TRBJ2-7; D gene ambiguous. Per the germline V gene, CDR1 is SGDLS and CDR2 is YYNGEE. This CDR3 is 14 amino acids long. V was pared by 3 bases and J by 2 bases, with 12 bases between. The CDR3 here is CASSGERIPYEQYV. DNA of the CDR3: TGTGCCAGCAGCGGTGAGAGGATTCCCTACGAGCAGTACGTC.

This rearrangement joins TRBV5-1 to TRBJ2-5, with D uncertain. Germline assignment: CDR1 SGHRS and CDR2 YFSETQ. The length of the CDR3 is 13 residues. V was trimmed by 4 bases and J by 2 bases, leaving 9 bases between them. This chain's CDR3 is CASSVSPQETQYF. CDR3 sequence (DNA): TGCGCCAGCAGCGTCTCCCCTCAAGAGACCCAGTACTTC.

V is TRBV30 and J is TRBJ1-6; D is possibly TRBD1 (5 bases). The CDR3 is 13 amino acids. The germline V gene encodes CDR1 GTSNPN and CDR2 SVGIG (reference sequence). Trimming shortened V by 0 bases and J by 9 bases, and 9 bases separated the two germline ends. The CDR3 DNA reads as TGTGCCTGGAGTGTACTCGGGGGTTCACCCCTCCACTTT. Protein sequence: CAWSVLGGSPLHF. Variable domain in full (rest from reference TRBV30 and TRBJ1-6): SQTIHQWPATLVQPVGSPLSLECTVEGTSNPNLYWYRQAAGRGLQLLFYSVGIGQISSEVPQNLSASRPQDRQFILSSKKLLLSDSGFYLCAWSVLGGSPLHFGNGTRLTVT.

The rearrangement links TRBV28 to TRBJ1-2; D is possibly TRBD1 (5 bases). Looked up from germline, CDR1 is MDHEN and CDR2 is SYDVKM. V lost 3 bases, J lost 7 bases, and 18 bases lay in between. The length of the CDR3 is 15 residues. The CDR3 DNA reads as TGTGCCAGCAGTTTCTTCGGGAGGGGCCGGGGTGGCTACACCTTC. Translated, it gives CASSFFGRGRGGYTF.

As for this clone: At one end, the junction sequence differs from germline, possibly due to a read error. This chain joins TRBV4-3 and TRBJ2-6; 7 bases line up with TRBD2. The CDR3 runs to 20 residues. Looked up from germline, CDR1 is LGHNA and CDR2 is YSLEER. The CDR3 nucleotides read TGCGCCAGCAGCCAAGTGAGGCGGGGGACGCCAGGGACTGGGGCCAACGGCCTGACTTTC. This sequence encodes CASSQVRRGTPGTGANGLTF.

The chain combines TRBV5-1 with TRBJ2-1; the match to TRBD1 covers 8 bases. This CDR3 is 15 amino acids long. Germline CDR1 is SGHRS and CDR2 is YFSETQ. With 5 bases clipped from V and 1 base from J, the junction kept 5 bases outside the gene matches. The CDR3 loop reads CASSSTGGSYNEQFF. The CDR3 DNA reads as TGCGCCAGCAGTTCCACAGGGGGATCCTACAATGAGCAGTTCTTC. The full variable domain, completed using reference TRBV5-1 and TRBJ2-1, is KAGVTQTPRYLIKTRGQQVTLSCSPISGHRSVSWYQQTPGQGLQFLFEYFSETQRNKGNFPGRFSGRQFSNSRSEMNVSTLELGDSALYLCASSSTGGSYNEQFFGPGTRLTVL.

This sequence joins TRBV11-3 and TRBJ2-5, with 7 bases aligning to TRBD1. The length of the CDR3 is 15 residues. The J segment lost 3 bases and the V segment lost 2 bases, leaving 6 bases of the junction unmatched. Germline assignment: CDR1 SGHNT and CDR2 YENEEA. This chain's CDR3 is CASSLRTGTEETQYF. CDR3 coding DNA: TGTGCCAGCAGCTTACGCACCGGGACAGAAGAGACCCAGTACTTC.

This clone was seen just once. The chain has TRBV4-1 and TRBJ1-1, with D possibly being TRBD1 (6 bases). The V gene lost 6 bases and the J gene lost 3 bases, with 20 bases spanning the gap. The germline gives CDR1 MGHRA, CDR2 YSYEKL. The CDR3 length is 16 residues. The CDR3 loop is CASRQYHDRFDTEAFF. CDR3 bases: TGCGCCAGCAGGCAATACCACGACAGGTTCGACACTGAAGCTTTCTTT.

The chain couples TRBV6-5 to TRBJ1-1, with a weak D call TRBD1 (6 bases). The CDR3 is made up of 15 amino acids. The germline V and J ends were trimmed by 5 bases and 1 base, with 14 bases remaining between them. Looked up from germline, CDR1 is MNHEY and CDR2 is SVGAGI. CDR3 in amino acids: CASSRGDTSNTEAFF. The CDR3 region has the DNA TGTGCCAGCAGTCGGGGGGACACCTCGAACACTGAAGCTTTCTTT.

The J gene is TRBJ2-7, the V gene TRBV7-9; possible D gene TRBD1, 6 bases. The CDR3 totals 15 residues. Germline CDR1 SEHNR, CDR2 FQNEAQ (reference sequence). Trimming stripped 3 bases from V and 6 bases from J, with 18 bases between. As DNA, the CDR3 is TGTGCCAGCAGCTTTTCCCGGCAGGGGTCCCTCGAGCAGTACTTC. Protein: CASSFSRQGSLEQYF. Variable domain in full (rest from reference TRBV7-9 and TRBJ2-7): DTGVSQNPRHKITKRGQNVTFRCDPISEHNRLYWYRQTLGQGPEFLTYFQNEAQLEKSRLLSDRFSAERPKGSFSTLEIQRTEQGDSAMYLCASSFSRQGSLEQYFGPGTRLTVT.

The gene calls are TRBV28 and TRBJ2-2; 9 bases are shared with TRBD1. V lost 5 bases, J lost 5 bases, and 9 bases stayed unmatched. The CDR3 length is 16 residues. The V gene's germline CDR1 is MDHEN and CDR2 SYDVKM. For the CDR3, the DNA is TGTGCCAGCAGTGGGGTCGGACAGGGGAGAACCGGGGAGCTGTTTTTT. Translating it yields CASSGVGQGRTGELFF.